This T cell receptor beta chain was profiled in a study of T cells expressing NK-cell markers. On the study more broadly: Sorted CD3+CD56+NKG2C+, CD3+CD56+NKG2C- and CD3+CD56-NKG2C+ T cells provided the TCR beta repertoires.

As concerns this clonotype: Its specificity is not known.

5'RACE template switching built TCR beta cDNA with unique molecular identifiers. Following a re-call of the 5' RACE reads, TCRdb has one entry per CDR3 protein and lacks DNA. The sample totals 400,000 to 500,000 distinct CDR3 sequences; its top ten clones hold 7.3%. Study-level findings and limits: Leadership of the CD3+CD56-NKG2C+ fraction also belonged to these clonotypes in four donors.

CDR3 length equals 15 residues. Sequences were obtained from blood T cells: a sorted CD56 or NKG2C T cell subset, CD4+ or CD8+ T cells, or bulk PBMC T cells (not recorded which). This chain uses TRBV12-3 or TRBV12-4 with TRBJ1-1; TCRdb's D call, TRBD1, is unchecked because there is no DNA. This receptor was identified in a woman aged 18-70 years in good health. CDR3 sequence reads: CASTTGTVMNTEAFF.